The subject of this entry is one T cell receptor beta chain. With 1 base removed from V and 7 bases from J, the gap between germline ends came to 7 bases. CDR3 length: 13 residues. CDR1 is SGHAT, CDR2 FQNNGV, per germline. Vbeta (60) and Jbeta (13) primers were used in the PCR. Assay: immunoSEQ multiplex PCR; the TCRdb copy retains only in-frame clones and omits some. Here the sample spans about 120,000 clones, over 70% being singletons. The entry originates in a study of cytomegalovirus exposure and HLA in healthy donors. About the research overall: There were 350 to 400 genotyped donors. Of these, 75% to 85% fell in the genetic ancestry cluster associated with self-reported Caucasian donors.

The TCR was taken from a man aged 18 to 30 in good health and CMV-seropositive. The chain recombines TRBV11-2 with TRBJ2-2, with a tentative D call TRBD2 (6 bases). The sequenced sample consisted of PBMCs. The CDR3 DNA sequence: TGTGCCAGCAGCTTAGGTAGCGGCGGGGAGCTGTTTTTT. This gives the protein CASSLGSGGELFF. Full variable domain (missing parts from reference TRBV11-2 and TRBJ2-2): EAGVAQSPRYKIIEKRQSVAFWCNPISGHATLYWYQQILGQGPKLLIQFQNNGVVDDSQLPKDRFSAERLKGVDSTLKIQPAKLEDSAVYLCASSLGSGGELFFGEGSRLTVL.